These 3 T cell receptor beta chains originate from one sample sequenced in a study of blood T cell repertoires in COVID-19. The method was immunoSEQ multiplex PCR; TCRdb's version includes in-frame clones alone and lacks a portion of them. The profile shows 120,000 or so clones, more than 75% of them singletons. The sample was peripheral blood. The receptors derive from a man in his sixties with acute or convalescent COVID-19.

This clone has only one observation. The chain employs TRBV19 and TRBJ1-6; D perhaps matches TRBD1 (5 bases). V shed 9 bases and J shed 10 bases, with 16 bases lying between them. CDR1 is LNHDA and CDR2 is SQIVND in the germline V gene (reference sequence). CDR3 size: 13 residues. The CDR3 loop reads CASGTSFYSPLHF. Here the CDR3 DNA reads TGTGCCAGCGGGACTTCATTTTACTCACCCCTCCACTTT.

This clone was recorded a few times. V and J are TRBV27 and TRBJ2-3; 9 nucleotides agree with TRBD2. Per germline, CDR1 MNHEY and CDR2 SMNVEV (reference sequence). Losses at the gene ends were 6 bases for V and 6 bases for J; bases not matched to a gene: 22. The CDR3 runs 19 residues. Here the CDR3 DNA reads TGTGCCAGCAGACCCTCAGTCGGGGGCGGGAGGGTTTCGTGGGATACGCAGTATTTT. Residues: CASRPSVGGGRVSWDTQYF.

The DNA for the CDR3 is TGTGCCAGCAGCGTAGTTGGAGCGGGCCTCTACAATGAGCAGTTCTTC. It codes for CASSVVGAGLYNEQFF. This sequence joins TRBV9 and TRBJ2-1; TRBD2 is a possible D gene (6 bases). Trimming removed 0 bases from V and 3 bases from J, with 13 bases in between. From germline, CDR1 is SGDLS and CDR2 YYNGEE. This CDR3 comprises 16 residues.